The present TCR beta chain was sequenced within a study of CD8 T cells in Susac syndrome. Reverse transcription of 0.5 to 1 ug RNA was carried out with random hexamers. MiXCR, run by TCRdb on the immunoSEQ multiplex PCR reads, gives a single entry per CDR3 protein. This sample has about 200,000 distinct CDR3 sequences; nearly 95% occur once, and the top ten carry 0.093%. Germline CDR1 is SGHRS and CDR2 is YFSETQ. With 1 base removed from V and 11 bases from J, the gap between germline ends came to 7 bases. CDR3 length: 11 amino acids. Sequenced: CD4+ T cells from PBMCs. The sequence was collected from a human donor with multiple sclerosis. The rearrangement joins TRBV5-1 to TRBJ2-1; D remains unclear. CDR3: CASSLLGKQFF. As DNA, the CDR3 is TGCGCCAGCAGCTTGCTAGGGAAGCAGTTCTTC.